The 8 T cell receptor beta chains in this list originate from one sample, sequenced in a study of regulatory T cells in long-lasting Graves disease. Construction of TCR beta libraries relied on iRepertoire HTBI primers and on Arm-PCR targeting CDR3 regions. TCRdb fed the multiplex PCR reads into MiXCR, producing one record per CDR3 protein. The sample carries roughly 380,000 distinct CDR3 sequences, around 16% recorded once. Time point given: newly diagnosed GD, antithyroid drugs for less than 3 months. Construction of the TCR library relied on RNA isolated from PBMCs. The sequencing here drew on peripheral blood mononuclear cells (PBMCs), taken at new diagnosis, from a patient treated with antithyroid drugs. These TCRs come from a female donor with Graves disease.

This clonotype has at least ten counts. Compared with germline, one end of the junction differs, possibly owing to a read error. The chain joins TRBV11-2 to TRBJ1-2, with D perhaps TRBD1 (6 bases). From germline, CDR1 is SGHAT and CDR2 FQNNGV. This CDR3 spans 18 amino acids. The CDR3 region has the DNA TGTGCCAGCAGATTAGCCCCCGTACGGCAGGGGAAGAGCTATGGCTACACCTTC. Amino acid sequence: CASRLAPVRQGKSYGYTF. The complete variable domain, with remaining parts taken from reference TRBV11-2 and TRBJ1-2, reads EAGVAQSPRYKIIEKRQSVAFWCNPISGHATLYWYQQILGQGPKLLIQFQNNGVVDDSQLPKDRFSAERLKGVDSTLKIQPAKLEDSAVYLCASRLAPVRQGKSYGYTFGSGTRLTVV.

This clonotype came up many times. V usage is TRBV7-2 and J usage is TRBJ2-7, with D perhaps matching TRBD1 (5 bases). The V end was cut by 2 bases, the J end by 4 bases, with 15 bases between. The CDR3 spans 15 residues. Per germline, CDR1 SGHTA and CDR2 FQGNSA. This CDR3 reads CASSLSPGQGYEQYF. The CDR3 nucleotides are TGTGCCAGCAGCTTAAGCCCCGGCCAGGGTTACGAGCAGTACTTC.

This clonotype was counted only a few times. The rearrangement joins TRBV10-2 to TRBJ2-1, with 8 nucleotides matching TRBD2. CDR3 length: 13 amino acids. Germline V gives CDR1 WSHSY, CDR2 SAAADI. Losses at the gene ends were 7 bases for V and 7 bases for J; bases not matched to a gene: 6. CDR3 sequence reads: CASTGTRLNEQFF. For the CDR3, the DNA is TGCGCCAGCACCGGGACTAGGCTTAATGAGCAGTTCTTC.

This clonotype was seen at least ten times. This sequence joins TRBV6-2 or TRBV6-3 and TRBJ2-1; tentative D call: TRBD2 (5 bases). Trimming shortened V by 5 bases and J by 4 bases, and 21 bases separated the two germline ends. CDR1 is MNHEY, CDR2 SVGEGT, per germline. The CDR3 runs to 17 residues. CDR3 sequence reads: CASSEFLASLEYNEQFF. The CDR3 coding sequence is TGTGCCAGCAGTGAATTCCTAGCCTCCCTAGAATACAATGAGCAGTTCTTC.

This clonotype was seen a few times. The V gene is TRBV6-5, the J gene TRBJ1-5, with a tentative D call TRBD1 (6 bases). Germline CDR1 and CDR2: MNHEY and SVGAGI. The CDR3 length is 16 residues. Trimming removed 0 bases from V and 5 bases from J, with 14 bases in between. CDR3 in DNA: TGTGCCAGCAGTTACTCTTGGGGGCTGATTGATCAGCCCCAGCATTTT. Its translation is CASSYSWGLIDQPQHF.

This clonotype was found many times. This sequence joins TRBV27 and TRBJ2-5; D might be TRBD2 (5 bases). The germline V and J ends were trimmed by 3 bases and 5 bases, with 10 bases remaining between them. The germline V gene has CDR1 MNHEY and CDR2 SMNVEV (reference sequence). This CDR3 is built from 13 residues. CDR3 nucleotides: TGTGCCAGCAGTTTCTATAGGGAGGAGACCCAGTACTTC. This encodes CASSFYREETQYF.

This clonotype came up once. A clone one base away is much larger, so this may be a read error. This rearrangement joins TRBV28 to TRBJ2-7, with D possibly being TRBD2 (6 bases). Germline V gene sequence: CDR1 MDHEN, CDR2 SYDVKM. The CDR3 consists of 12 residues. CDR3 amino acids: CTSISGSYEQYF. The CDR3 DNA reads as TGTACCAGCATTAGCGGTTCCTACGAGCAGTACTTC.

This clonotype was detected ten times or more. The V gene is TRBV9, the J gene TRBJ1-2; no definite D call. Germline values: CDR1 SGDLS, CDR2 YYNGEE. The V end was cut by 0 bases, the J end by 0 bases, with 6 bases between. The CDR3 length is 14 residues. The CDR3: CASSVAGTNYGYTF. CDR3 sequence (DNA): TGTGCCAGCAGCGTAGCGGGAACTAACTATGGCTACACCTTC.